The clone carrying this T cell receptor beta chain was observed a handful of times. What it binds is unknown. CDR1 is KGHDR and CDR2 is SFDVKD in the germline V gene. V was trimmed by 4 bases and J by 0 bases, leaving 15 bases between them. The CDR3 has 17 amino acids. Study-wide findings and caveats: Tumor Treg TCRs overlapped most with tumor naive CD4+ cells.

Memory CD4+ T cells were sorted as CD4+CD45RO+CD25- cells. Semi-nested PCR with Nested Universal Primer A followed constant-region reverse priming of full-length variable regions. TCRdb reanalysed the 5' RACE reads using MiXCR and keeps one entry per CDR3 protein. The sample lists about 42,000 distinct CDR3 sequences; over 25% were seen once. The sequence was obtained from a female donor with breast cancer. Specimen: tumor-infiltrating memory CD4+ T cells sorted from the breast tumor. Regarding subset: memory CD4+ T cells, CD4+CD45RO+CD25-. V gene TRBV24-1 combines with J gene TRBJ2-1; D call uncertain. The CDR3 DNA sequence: TGTGCCACCAGTGACCCAGCCCCCTGGGGCTCCTACAATGAGCAGTTCTTC. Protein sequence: CATSDPAPWGSYNEQFF.